This T cell receptor (beta chain) was captured in a study of shared clonotypes between healthy human individuals. Study-wide context: Each donor's CD8 memory used one plate, CD8 naive two, each CD4 subset three. Study observations and caveats: Sorted-subset sequencing, rarefaction showed, was incomplete despite large depth.

Germline V gene data show CDR1 as WNHNN and CDR2 as SYGVQD (reference sequence). The V and J ends lost 0 bases and 1 base respectively, with 6 bases between them. The CDR3 has 14 residues. Method: immunoSEQ multiplex PCR; TCRdb's copy keeps in-frame clones and lacks some. Of some 1.5 million clones in the sample, about 98% were seen once. This clone was counted a single time. Its cognate antigen is unknown. The same CDR3 can be traced to other DNA sequences in this sample. In the CD4+ fraction, cells were divided into CD45RA+ naive and CD45RA-negative memory subsets. The sequence was collected from a man aged 25-45 years in good health. Source material: naive CD4+ T cells sorted from blood. The subset: CD45RA+ positively selected. The V and J genes are TRBV10-1 and TRBJ2-5; the D is unclear. CDR3 loop: CASSESPGQETQYF. DNA of the CDR3: TGCGCCAGCAGTGAGTCGCCAGGCCAAGAGACCCAGTACTTC.